This T cell receptor (beta chain) is drawn from a study of Tregs in tolerant kidney transplant recipients. CD4+CD25+CD127- Tregs, CD4+CD25- non-Tregs, CD4 and CD8 cells were sorted. Losses at the gene ends were 4 bases for V and 1 base for J; bases not matched to a gene: 6. The CDR3 consists of 15 residues. Germline V gene lookup returns CDR1 MNHNS and CDR2 SASEGT. Method: immunoSEQ multiplex PCR; TCRdb's copy keeps in-frame clones and lacks some. The table shows some 60,000 clones, with around four fifths occurring only once. The receptor comes from a human donor in good health. V gene TRBV6-1 combines with J gene TRBJ1-2; the match to TRBD1 covers 7 bases. Sample: CD4+ T cells from blood. The CDR3, as DNA: TGTGCCAGCAGTGCTGGGACAGTGGATAACTATGGCTACACCTTC. This translates into CASSAGTVDNYGYTF.